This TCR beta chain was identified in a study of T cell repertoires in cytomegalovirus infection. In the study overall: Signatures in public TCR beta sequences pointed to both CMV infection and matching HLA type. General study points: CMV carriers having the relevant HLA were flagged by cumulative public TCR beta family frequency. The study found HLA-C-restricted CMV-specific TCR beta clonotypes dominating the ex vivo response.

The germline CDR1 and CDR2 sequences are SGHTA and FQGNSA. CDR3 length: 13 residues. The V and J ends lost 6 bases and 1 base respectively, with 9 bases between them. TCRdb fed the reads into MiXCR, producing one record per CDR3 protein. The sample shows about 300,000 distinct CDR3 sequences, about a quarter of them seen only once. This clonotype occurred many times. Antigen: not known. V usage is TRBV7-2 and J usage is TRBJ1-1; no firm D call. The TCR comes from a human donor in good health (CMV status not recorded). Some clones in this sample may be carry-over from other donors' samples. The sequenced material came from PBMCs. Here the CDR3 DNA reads TGTGCCAGCAGACGGACGGCGAACACTGAAGCTTTCTTT. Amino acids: CASRRTANTEAFF.